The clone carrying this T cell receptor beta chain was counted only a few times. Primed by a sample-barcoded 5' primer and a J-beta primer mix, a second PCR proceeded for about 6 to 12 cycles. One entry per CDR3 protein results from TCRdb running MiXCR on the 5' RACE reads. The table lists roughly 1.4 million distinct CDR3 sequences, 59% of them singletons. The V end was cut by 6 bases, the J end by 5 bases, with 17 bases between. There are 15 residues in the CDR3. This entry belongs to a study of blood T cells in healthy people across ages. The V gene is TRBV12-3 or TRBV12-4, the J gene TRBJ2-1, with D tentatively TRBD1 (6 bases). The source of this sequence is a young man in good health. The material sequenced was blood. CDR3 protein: CASRTHGTHNNEQFF. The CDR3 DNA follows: TGTGCCAGCAGGACCCACGGGACACATAACAATGAGCAGTTCTTC.